This T cell receptor beta chain emerged from a study of T cells after posttransplantation cyclophosphamide. Whole-study findings and limits: TRB clonality was highly associated with recipient CMV seropositivity and reactivation.

Trimming cost V 0 bases and J 2 bases, with 11 bases left between them. Looked up from germline, CDR1 is SGHAT and CDR2 is FQNNGV. The CDR3 spans 15 residues. Method: immunoSEQ multiplex PCR; TCRdb's copy keeps in-frame clones and lacks some. Here the sample spans about 66,000 clones, about 93% being singletons. As for this clone: Antigen unknown.

On the day of bone marrow donation, the related graft donor provided peripheral blood. The sequenced sample consisted of PBMCs. The source of this sequence is a woman aged 30 to 39 in good health and a related stem cell transplant donor. This rearrangement joins TRBV11-2 to TRBJ2-7; D gene ambiguous. The DNA of the CDR3 is TGTGCCAGCAGCTTAGATCCGGCCCCAGCCTACGAGCAGTACTTC. Amino acid sequence: CASSLDPAPAYEQYF.